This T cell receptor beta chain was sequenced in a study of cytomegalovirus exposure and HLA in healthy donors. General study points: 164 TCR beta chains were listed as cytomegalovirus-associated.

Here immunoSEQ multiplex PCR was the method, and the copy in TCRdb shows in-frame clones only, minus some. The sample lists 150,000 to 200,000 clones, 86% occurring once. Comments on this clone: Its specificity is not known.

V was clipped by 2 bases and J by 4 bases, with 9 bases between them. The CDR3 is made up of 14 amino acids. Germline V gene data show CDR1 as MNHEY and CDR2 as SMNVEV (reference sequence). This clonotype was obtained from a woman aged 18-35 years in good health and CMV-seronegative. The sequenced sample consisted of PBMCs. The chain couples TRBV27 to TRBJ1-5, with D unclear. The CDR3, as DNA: TGTGCCAGCAGTTTAGGGAGCGAAAATCAGCCCCAGCATTTT. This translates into CASSLGSENQPQHF.